This T cell receptor (beta chain) was retrieved from a study of shared clonotypes between healthy human individuals. About the study: Donors, aged 18 to 49, were a couple of women and a few men.

Generated by immunoSEQ multiplex PCR, the TCRdb table keeps only in-frame clones and is missing some. The sample consists of about 1.1 million clones, 70% to 85% of them appearing once. In regard to this clone: Its target is unknown.

Study-level points and caveats: Several donors shared about 5% of their naive CD4 clonotypes. It was anticipated that sequencing depth would influence how many clonotypes donors shared. The study's rarefaction showed incomplete sorted-subset sequencing despite large depth.

The CDR3 is made up of 13 amino acids. The germline CDR1 and CDR2 sequences are SGHRS and YFSETQ. V was pared by 5 bases and J by 4 bases, with 12 bases between. The receptor comes from a man between 18 and 35 years old in good health. Some clones in this sample may be carry-over from other donors' samples. The sequencing input was memory CD4+ T cells from PBMCs. Documented subset: CD45RA-negative fraction. J is TRBJ2-5 and V is TRBV5-1; D could derive from TRBD1 or TRBD2 (5 bases each). This chain's CDR3 is CASRRDLLETQYF. The CDR3 DNA sequence: TGCGCCAGCAGGAGGGACCTCTTAGAGACCCAGTACTTC.